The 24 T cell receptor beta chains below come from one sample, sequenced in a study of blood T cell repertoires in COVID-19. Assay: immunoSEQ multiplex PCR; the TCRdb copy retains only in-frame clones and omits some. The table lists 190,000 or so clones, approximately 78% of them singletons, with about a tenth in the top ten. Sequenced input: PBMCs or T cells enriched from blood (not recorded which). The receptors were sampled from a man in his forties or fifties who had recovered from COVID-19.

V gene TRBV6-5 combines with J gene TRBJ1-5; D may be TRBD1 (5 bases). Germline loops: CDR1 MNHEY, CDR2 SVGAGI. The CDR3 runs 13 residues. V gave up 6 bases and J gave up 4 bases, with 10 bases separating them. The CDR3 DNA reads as TGTGCCAGCAGCGCGACAGTTAATCAGCCCCAGCATTTT. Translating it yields CASSATVNQPQHF.

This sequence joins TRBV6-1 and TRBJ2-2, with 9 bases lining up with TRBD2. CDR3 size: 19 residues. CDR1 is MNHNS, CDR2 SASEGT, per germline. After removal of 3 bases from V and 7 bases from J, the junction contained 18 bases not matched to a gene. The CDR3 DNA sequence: TGTGCCAGCAGTGATAGGTGGTCGGTAGCGGGGGAACGGATCGGGGAGCTGTTTTTT. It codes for CASSDRWSVAGERIGELFF.

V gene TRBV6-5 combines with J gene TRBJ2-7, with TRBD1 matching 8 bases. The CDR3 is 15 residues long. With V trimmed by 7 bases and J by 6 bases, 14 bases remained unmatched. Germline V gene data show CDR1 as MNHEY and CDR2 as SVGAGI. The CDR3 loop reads CASTTGQGTVGEQYF. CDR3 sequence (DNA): TGTGCCAGCACCACCGGACAGGGAACAGTAGGCGAGCAGTACTTC.

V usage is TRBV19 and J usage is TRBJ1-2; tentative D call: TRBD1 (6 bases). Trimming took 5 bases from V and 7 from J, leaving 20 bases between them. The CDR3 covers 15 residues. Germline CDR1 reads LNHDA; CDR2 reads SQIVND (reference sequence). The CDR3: CASSPEQGYSGGYTF. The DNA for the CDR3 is TGTGCCAGTAGTCCCGAACAGGGATACTCAGGTGGCTACACCTTC.

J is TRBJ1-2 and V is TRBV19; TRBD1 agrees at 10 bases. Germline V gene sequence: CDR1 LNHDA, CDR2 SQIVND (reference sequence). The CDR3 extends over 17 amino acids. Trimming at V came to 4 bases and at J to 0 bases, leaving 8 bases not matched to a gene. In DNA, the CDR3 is TGTGCCAGTAGTAACCGGGACAGGGGCTTAACTAACTATGGCTACACCTTC. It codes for CASSNRDRGLTNYGYTF.

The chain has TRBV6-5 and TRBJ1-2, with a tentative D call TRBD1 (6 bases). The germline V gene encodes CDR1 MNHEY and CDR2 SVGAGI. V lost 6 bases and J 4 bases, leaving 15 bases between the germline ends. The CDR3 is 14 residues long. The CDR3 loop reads CASRRGGAAYGYTF. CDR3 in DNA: TGTGCCAGCAGACGAGGGGGGGCGGCCTATGGCTACACCTTC.

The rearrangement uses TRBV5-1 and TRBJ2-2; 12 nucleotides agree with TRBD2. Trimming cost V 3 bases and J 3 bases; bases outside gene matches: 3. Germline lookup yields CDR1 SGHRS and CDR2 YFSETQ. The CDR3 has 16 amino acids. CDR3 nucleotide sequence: TGCGCCAGCAGCTCTAGCGGGAGGGCGGACACCGGGGAGCTGTTTTTT. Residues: CASSSSGRADTGELFF. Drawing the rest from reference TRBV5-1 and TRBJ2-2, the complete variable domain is KAGVTQTPRYLIKTRGQQVTLSCSPISGHRSVSWYQQTPGQGLQFLFEYFSETQRNKGNFPGRFSGRQFSNSRSEMNVSTLELGDSALYLCASSSSGRADTGELFFGEGSRLTVL.

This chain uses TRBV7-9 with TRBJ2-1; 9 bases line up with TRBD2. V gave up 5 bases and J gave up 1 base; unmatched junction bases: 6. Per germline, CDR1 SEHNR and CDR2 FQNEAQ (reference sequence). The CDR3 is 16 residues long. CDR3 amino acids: CASSATAGGSYNEQFF. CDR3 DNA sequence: TGTGCCAGCAGCGCAACAGCGGGGGGTTCCTACAATGAGCAGTTCTTC. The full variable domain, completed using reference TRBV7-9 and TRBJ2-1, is DTGVSQNPRHKITKRGQNVTFRCDPISEHNRLYWYRQTLGQGPEFLTYFQNEAQLEKSRLLSDRFSAERPKGSFSTLEIQRTEQGDSAMYLCASSATAGGSYNEQFFGPGTRLTVL.

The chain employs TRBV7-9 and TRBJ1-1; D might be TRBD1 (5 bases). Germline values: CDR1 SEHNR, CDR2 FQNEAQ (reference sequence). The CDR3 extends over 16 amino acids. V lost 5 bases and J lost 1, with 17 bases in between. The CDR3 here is CASSPQPGVPNTEAFF. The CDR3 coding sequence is TGTGCCAGCAGCCCACAGCCGGGGGTTCCGAACACTGAAGCTTTCTTT.

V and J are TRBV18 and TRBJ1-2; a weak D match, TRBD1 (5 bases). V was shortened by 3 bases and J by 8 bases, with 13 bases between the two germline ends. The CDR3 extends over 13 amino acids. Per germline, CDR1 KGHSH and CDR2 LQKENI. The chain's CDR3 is CASSPGDAGGYTF. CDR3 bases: TGTGCCAGCTCACCGGGGGACGCGGGAGGCTACACCTTC.

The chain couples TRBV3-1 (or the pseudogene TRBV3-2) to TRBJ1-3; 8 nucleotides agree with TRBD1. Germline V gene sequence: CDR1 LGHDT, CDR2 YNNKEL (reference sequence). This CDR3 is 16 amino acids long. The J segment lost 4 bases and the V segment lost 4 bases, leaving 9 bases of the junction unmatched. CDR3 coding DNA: TGTGCCAGCAGCCGGCGAGCGGGACAGGCAGGAAACACCATATATTTT. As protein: CASSRRAGQAGNTIYF.

The CDR3 reads CASRSGQGNTEAFF. DNA of the CDR3: TGTGCCAGCAGATCGGGACAGGGGAACACTGAAGCTTTCTTT. The V call is TRBV2, the J call TRBJ1-1; 9 bases align to TRBD1. Germline values: CDR1 SNHLY, CDR2 FYNNEI. J lost 1 base, V lost 6 bases, and 3 bases had no gene match. This CDR3 has 14 amino acids.

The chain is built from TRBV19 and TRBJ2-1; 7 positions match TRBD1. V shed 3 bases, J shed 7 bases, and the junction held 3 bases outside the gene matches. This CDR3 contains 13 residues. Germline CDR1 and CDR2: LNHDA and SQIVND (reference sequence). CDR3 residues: CASSIGRGNEQFF. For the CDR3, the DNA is TGTGCCAGTAGTATCGGCAGGGGGAATGAGCAGTTCTTC. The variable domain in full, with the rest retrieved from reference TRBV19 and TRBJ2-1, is DGGITQSPKYLFRKEGQNVTLSCEQNLNHDAMYWYRQDPGQGLRLIYYSQIVNDFQKGDIAEGYSVSREKKESFPLTVTSAQKNPTAFYLCASSIGRGNEQFFGPGTRLTVL.

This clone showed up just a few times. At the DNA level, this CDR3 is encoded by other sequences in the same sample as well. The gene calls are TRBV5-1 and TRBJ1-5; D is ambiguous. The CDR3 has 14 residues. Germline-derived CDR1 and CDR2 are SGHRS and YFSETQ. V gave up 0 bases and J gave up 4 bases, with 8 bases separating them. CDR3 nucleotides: TGCGCCAGCAGCTTGGGTCAGTTTAATCAGCCCCAGCATTTT. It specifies CASSLGQFNQPQHF.

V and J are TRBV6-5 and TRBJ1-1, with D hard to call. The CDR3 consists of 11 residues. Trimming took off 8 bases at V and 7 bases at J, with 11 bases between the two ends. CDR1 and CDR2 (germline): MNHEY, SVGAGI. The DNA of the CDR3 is TGTGCCAGCGCTAACCAACGTGAAGCTTTCTTT. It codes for CASANQREAFF.

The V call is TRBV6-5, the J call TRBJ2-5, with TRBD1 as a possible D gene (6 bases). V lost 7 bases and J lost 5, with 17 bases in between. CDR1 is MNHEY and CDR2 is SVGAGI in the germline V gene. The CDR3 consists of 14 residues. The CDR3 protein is CASINRAGEETQYF. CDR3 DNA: TGTGCCAGCATCAATAGGGCAGGGGAGGAGACCCAGTACTTC.

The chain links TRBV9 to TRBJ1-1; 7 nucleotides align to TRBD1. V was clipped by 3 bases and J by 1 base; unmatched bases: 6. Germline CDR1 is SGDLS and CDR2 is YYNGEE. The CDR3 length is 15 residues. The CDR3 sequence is CASSAARTGNTEAFF. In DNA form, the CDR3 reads TGTGCCAGCAGCGCAGCAAGGACAGGGAACACTGAAGCTTTCTTT. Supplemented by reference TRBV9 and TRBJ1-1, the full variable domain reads DSGVTQTPKHLITATGQRVTLRCSPRSGDLSVYWYQQSLDQGLQFLIQYYNGEERAKGNILERFSAQQFPDLHSELNLSSLELGDSALYFCASSAARTGNTEAFFGQGTRLTVV.

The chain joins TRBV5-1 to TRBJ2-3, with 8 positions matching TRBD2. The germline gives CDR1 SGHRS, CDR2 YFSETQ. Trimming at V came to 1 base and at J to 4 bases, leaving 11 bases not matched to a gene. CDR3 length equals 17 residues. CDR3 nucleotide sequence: TGCGCCAGCAGCTTGCGTACTAGCGGTGAAGGGGCAGATACGCAGTATTTT. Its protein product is CASSLRTSGEGADTQYF.

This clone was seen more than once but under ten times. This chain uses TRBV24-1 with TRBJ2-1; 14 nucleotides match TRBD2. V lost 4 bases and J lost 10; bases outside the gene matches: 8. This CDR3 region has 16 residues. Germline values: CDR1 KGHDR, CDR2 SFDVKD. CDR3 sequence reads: CATSERGLAGGREQFF. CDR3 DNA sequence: TGTGCCACCAGTGAGCGTGGACTAGCGGGAGGACGGGAGCAGTTCTTC.

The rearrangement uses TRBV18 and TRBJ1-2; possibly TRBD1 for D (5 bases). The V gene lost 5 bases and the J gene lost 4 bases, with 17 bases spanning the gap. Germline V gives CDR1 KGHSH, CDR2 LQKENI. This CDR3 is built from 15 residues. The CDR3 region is CASSASGGKAYGYTF. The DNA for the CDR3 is TGTGCCAGCTCAGCCAGTGGGGGGAAAGCCTATGGCTACACCTTC.

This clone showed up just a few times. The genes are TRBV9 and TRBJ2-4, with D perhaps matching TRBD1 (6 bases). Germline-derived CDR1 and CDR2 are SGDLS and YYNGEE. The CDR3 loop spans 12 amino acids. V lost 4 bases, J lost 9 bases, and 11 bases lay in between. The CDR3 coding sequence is TGTGCCAGCAGCCCAGGGGACGCCATTCAGTACTTC. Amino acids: CASSPGDAIQYF. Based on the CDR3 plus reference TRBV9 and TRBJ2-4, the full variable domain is DSGVTQTPKHLITATGQRVTLRCSPRSGDLSVYWYQQSLDQGLQFLIQYYNGEERAKGNILERFSAQQFPDLHSELNLSSLELGDSALYFCASSPGDAIQYFGAGTRLSVL.

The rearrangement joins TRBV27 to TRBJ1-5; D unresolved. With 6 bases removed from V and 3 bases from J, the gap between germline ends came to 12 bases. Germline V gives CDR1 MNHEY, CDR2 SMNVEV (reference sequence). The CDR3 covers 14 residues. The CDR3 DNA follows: TGTGCCAGCAGCTTCCTCGGGTACAATCAGCCCCAGCATTTT. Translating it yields CASSFLGYNQPQHF.

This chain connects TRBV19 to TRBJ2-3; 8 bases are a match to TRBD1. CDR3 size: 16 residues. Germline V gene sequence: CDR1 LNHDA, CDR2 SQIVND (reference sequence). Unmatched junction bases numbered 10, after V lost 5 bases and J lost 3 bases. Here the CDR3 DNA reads TGTGCCAGTAGTGTCCGACAGGGGACCTCGACAGATACGCAGTATTTT. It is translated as CASSVRQGTSTDTQYF.

CDR3 in DNA: TGTGCCAGCAGTGAAGCGAGACAGAGGTACGAGCAGTACTTC. Translated: CASSEARQRYEQYF. The chain combines TRBV6-1 with TRBJ2-7; possibly TRBD1 for D (5 bases). The V and J ends lost 0 bases and 4 bases respectively, with 10 bases between them. The CDR3 is 14 amino acids. The germline CDR1 and CDR2 sequences are MNHNS and SASEGT.